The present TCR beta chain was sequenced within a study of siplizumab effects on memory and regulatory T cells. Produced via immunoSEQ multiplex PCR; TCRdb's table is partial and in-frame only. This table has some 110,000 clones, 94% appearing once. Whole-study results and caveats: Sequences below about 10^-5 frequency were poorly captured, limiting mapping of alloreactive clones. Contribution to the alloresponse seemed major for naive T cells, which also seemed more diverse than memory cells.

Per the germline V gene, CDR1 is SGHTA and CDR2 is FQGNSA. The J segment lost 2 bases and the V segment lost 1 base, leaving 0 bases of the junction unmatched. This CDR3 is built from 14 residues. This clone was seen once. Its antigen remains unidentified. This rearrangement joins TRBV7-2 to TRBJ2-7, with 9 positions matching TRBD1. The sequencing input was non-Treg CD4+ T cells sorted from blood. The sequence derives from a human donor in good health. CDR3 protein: CASSLDRGPYEQYF. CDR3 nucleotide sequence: TGTGCCAGCAGCTTAGACAGGGGGCCCTACGAGCAGTACTTC.